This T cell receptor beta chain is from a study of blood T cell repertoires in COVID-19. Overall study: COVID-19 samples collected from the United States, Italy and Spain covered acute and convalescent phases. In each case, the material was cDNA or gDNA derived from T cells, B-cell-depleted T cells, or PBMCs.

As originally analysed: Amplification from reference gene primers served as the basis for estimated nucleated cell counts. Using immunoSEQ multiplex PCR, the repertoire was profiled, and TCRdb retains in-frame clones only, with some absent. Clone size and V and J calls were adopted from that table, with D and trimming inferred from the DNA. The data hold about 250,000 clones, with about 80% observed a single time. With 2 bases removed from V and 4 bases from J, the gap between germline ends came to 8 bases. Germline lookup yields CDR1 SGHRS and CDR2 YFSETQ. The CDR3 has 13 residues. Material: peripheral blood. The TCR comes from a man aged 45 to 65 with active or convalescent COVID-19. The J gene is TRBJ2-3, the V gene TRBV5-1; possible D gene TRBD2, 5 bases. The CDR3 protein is CASSLRGPDTQYF. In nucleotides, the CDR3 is TGCGCCAGCAGCTTACGAGGGCCAGATACGCAGTATTTT. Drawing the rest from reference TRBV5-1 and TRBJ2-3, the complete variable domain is KAGVTQTPRYLIKTRGQQVTLSCSPISGHRSVSWYQQTPGQGLQFLFEYFSETQRNKGNFPGRFSGRQFSNSRSEMNVSTLELGDSALYLCASSLRGPDTQYFGPGTRLTVL.